These T cell receptor beta chains were read from a single sample in a study of CD8 T cells in Susac syndrome. Each CDR3 protein gets one entry after TCRdb re-called the immunoSEQ multiplex PCR reads with MiXCR. The sample has about 160,000 distinct CDR3 sequences, approximately 94% seen once. The specimen sequenced was CD4+ T cells from PBMCs. These TCRs come from a human donor with Susac syndrome. The CDR3 runs from the conserved cysteine through the conserved F or W. The D gene is left open where the match is weak. Size values are once, few and many counts, or a class for expanded clones, and some rows have none.

V: TRBV7-8; D: TRBD1; size: NA; J: TRBJ1-2; DNA: TGTGCCAGCAGCAAAGAAACAGGGGACTATGGCTACACCTTC; CDR3: CASSKETGDYGYTF
V: TRBV19; D: NA; size: once; J: TRBJ2-1; DNA: TGTGCCAGTAGTATTAATCGCCTTAACAATGAGCAGTTCTTC; CDR3: CASSINRLNNEQFF
V: TRBV7-3; D: NA; size: NA; J: TRBJ2-5; DNA: TGTGCCAGCAGGTCGACAGGTCAAGAGACCCAGTACTTC; CDR3: CASRSTGQETQYF
V: TRBV7-9; D: NA; size: NA; J: TRBJ2-3; DNA: TGTGCCAGCAGCCTTAGATCTTCAACGCAGTATTTT; CDR3: CASSLRSSTQYF
V: TRBV20-1; D: TRBD2; size: NA; J: TRBJ2-3; DNA: TGCAGTGCTAGAGCCGCTAGCGGGGCAGGGGGCACAGATACGCAGTATTTT; CDR3: CSARAASGAGGTDTQYF
V: TRBV3-1; D: TRBD2; size: NA; J: TRBJ2-7; DNA: TGTGCCAGCAGTCGCACTAGCGGGAGGAACTACGAGCAGTACTTC; CDR3: CASSRTSGRNYEQYF
V: TRBV12-3/TRBV12-4; D: NA; size: NA; J: TRBJ2-2; DNA: TGTGCCAGCAGCCCCCCCCGGCGAACCTGGAACACCGGGGAGCTGTTTTTT; CDR3: CASSPPRRTWNTGELFF
V: TRBV6-2/TRBV6-3; D: NA; size: NA; J: TRBJ2-1; DNA: TGTGCCAGCAGTTATGGGGCAGTCTCCTACAATGAGCAGTTCTTC; CDR3: CASSYGAVSYNEQFF
V: TRBV20-1; D: TRBD2; size: NA; J: TRBJ2-1; DNA: TGCAGTGCTAGAGATGCTAAAGCGGGACGCTACAATGAGCAGTTCTTC; CDR3: CSARDAKAGRYNEQFF
V: TRBV7-6; D: NA; size: NA; J: TRBJ2-5; DNA: TGTGCCAGCAACCCCTTGGGGGGAAAAGAGACCCAGTACTTC; CDR3: CASNPLGGKETQYF
V: TRBV29-1; D: NA; size: NA; J: TRBJ2-3; DNA: TGCAGCGTTGAAGGGGAGGTCACAGATACGCAGTATTTT; CDR3: CSVEGEVTDTQYF
V: TRBV15; D: TRBD1; size: NA; J: TRBJ1-2; DNA: TGTGCCACCAGCCCCGGGACAGGGAGTAACTATGGCTACACCTTC; CDR3: CATSPGTGSNYGYTF
V: TRBV15; D: NA; size: NA; J: TRBJ2-5; DNA: TGTGCCACCAGCAGAGATCAAGGGACGCTGGAGACCCAGTACTTC; CDR3: CATSRDQGTLETQYF
V: TRBV9; D: TRBD1; size: NA; J: TRBJ1-6; DNA: TGTGCCAGCAGCGCGGGACAGCCAGCACCCCTCCACTTT; CDR3: CASSAGQPAPLHF
V: TRBV24-1; D: NA; size: NA; J: TRBJ2-5; DNA: TGTGCCACCAGTGAACAGGGAGCCATAGGGGTGGAGACCCAGTACTTC; CDR3: CATSEQGAIGVETQYF
V: TRBV30; D: NA; size: NA; J: TRBJ2-7; DNA: TGTGCCTGGAGTTCCAGCTGGGAGCAGTACTTC; CDR3: CAWSSSWEQYF
V: TRBV6-2/TRBV6-3; D: TRBD1; size: NA; J: TRBJ2-1; DNA: TGTGCCAGCAGTTACACACCGGGACAGACATACAATGAGCAGTTCTTC; CDR3: CASSYTPGQTYNEQFF
V: TRBV27; D: NA; size: NA; J: TRBJ2-1; DNA: TGTGCCAGCAGTTTAGCGGAGTCCTACAATGAGCAGTTCTTC; CDR3: CASSLAESYNEQFF
V: TRBV7-9; D: NA; size: NA; J: TRBJ2-5; DNA: TGTGCCAGCAGCTTAGCCGTGGATTTGGAGACCCAGTACTTC; CDR3: CASSLAVDLETQYF
V: TRBV19; D: NA; size: NA; J: TRBJ1-5; DNA: TGTGCCAGTAGTATGGAAACAGGGAATCAGCCCCAGCATTTT; CDR3: CASSMETGNQPQHF
V: TRBV2; D: TRBD1; size: NA; J: TRBJ2-1; DNA: TGTGCCAGCAGTGCAACGAGGACAGGGCTCGAAGGGACGTACAATGAGCAGTTCTTC; CDR3: CASSATRTGLEGTYNEQFF
V: TRBV20-1; D: TRBD1; size: NA; J: TRBJ2-1; DNA: TGCAGTGCTAGAGAGACCAACAGGGGTCTGAATGAGCAGTTCTTC; CDR3: CSARETNRGLNEQFF
V: TRBV3-1; D: NA; size: NA; J: TRBJ1-1; DNA: TGTGCCACCGGGACATTGAACACTGAAGCTTTCTTT; CDR3: CATGTLNTEAFF
V: TRBV6-1; D: NA; size: once; J: TRBJ1-6; DNA: TGTGCCAGCAGGATTACGCCTTGGGACGGGAATTCACCCCTCCACTTT; CDR3: CASRITPWDGNSPLHF
V: TRBV28; D: TRBD1; size: once; J: TRBJ1-1; DNA: TGTGCCAGCAGTAGACAGGGGGCGGACACTGAAGCTTTCTTT; CDR3: CASSRQGADTEAFF
V: TRBV20-1; D: NA; size: NA; J: TRBJ1-2; DNA: TGCAGTGCTAAGAGGGGAGTCTATGGCTACACCTTC; CDR3: CSAKRGVYGYTF
V: TRBV12-5; D: NA; size: NA; J: TRBJ1-1; DNA: TGTGCTAGTGCCCCATCATCGACGGGAACCACTGAAGCTTTCTTT; CDR3: CASAPSSTGTTEAFF
V: TRBV3-1; D: NA; size: once; J: TRBJ2-5; DNA: TGTGCCAGCAGCCAAACTAGCAGGGCATCGGGAGAGACCCAGTACTTC; CDR3: CASSQTSRASGETQYF
V: TRBV5-5; D: TRBD2; size: NA; J: TRBJ2-5; DNA: TGTGCCAGCAGCTTGTTAGCGGGGGCACAAGAGACCCAGTACTTC; CDR3: CASSLLAGAQETQYF
V: TRBV24-1; D: TRBD2; size: NA; J: TRBJ2-1; DNA: TGTGCCACCAGTGGCCTAAGGGGAGGGGCCCGCACAAATGAGCAGTTCTTC; CDR3: CATSGLRGGARTNEQFF
V: TRBV6-2/TRBV6-3; D: TRBD2; size: once; J: TRBJ2-4; DNA: TGTGCCAGCAGTGCTCGACTAGCGGGAGATAACATTCAGTACTTC; CDR3: CASSARLAGDNIQYF
V: TRBV6-5; D: NA; size: NA; J: TRBJ2-6; DNA: TGTGCCAGCAGTATACGGCCAGCCGTCTCTGGGGCCAACGTCCTGACTTTC; CDR3: CASSIRPAVSGANVLTF
V: TRBV29-1; D: NA; size: few; J: TRBJ2-5; DNA: TGCAGCGTTGAGAATTTAGGGGAGACCCAGTACTTC; CDR3: CSVENLGETQYF
V: TRBV7-9; D: TRBD1; size: NA; J: TRBJ2-7; DNA: TGTGCCAGCAGCTGGGAGACAGGGATTTCCTACGAGCAGTACTTC; CDR3: CASSWETGISYEQYF
V: TRBV19; D: NA; size: NA; J: TRBJ2-6; DNA: TGTGCCAGTATAAGCGCCGGGACTCCTTCTGGGGCCAACGTCCTGACTTTC; CDR3: CASISAGTPSGANVLTF
V: TRBV7-2; D: NA; size: once; J: TRBJ2-3; DNA: TGTGCCAGCAGCGCCCGCAGCGGGACAGATACGCAGTATTTT; CDR3: CASSARSGTDTQYF
V: TRBV29-1; D: TRBD1; size: once; J: TRBJ2-7; DNA: TGCAGCGTCGATATGGACAGGGGGCTGGGGCAGTACTTC; CDR3: CSVDMDRGLGQYF
V: TRBV2; D: NA; size: NA; J: TRBJ1-2; DNA: TGTGCCAGCAGTGACATGACAAGCAGGGATGGCTACACCTTC; CDR3: CASSDMTSRDGYTF
V: TRBV4-3; D: TRBD1; size: NA; J: TRBJ2-7; DNA: TGCGCCAGCAGCCAAGTTGGGACAGGGCCATACGAGCAGTACTTC; CDR3: CASSQVGTGPYEQYF
V: TRBV7-9; D: NA; size: NA; J: TRBJ1-1; DNA: TGTGCCAGCAGTCGGACCGGGTCTCAAGCTTTCTTT; CDR3: CASSRTGSQAFF
V: TRBV7-9; D: NA; size: NA; J: TRBJ1-6; DNA: TGTGCCAGCAGCTTAGAGGGTTCACCCCTCCACTTT; CDR3: CASSLEGSPLHF
V: TRBV3-1; D: TRBD2; size: NA; J: TRBJ2-5; DNA: TGTGCCAGCAGCCAGAGGCCTAGCGGGGGCGAGACCCAGTACTTC; CDR3: CASSQRPSGGETQYF
V: TRBV20-1; D: NA; size: NA; J: TRBJ1-5; DNA: TGCAGTGCTAGGAGCTCAGGGACTCAGCCCCAGCATTTT; CDR3: CSARSSGTQPQHF
V: TRBV14; D: NA; size: NA; J: TRBJ1-1; DNA: TGTGCCAGCAGCGAAGCTTTCTTT; CDR3: CASSEAFF
V: TRBV20-1; D: NA; size: NA; J: TRBJ2-2; DNA: TGCAGTGCTAGACCTCCCCAGGGTCAGGGCGGGGAGCTGTTTTTT; CDR3: CSARPPQGQGGELFF
V: TRBV15; D: NA; size: NA; J: TRBJ2-7; DNA: TGTGCCACCAGCAGAGATCTGGGGGTGCCGCAGTACTTC; CDR3: CATSRDLGVPQYF
V: TRBV7-9; D: NA; size: NA; J: TRBJ1-1; DNA: TGTGCCACCCACGGTGTGGGCACTGAAGCTTTCTTT; CDR3: CATHGVGTEAFF
V: TRBV29-1; D: NA; size: NA; J: TRBJ1-5; DNA: TGCAGCGCTTTGGGACAAGCAAATCAGCCCCAGCATTTT; CDR3: CSALGQANQPQHF
V: TRBV4-2; D: TRBD1; size: once; J: TRBJ1-5; DNA: TGTGCCAGCAGCCAACCCGGGACAGTCAATCAGCCCCAGCATTTT; CDR3: CASSQPGTVNQPQHF